The text below deals with one TCR beta chain. The sample originates from a study of blood T cell repertoires in COVID-19. Study-wide context: Acute-phase and convalescent COVID-19 samples originated in the United States, Italy and Spain. Nucleic acid was either cDNA or gDNA, and it came from T cells, B-cell-depleted T cells, or PBMCs.

In the authors' workflow: Amplification of reference gene primers was used by the study to estimate nucleated cell counts. Sequenced by immunoSEQ multiplex PCR; TCRdb stores in-frame clones only, minus some. V and J calls plus clone size are reproduced from that table; the DNA served to infer D and trimming. The sample yields 150,000 to 200,000 clones, roughly four fifths seen once. This receptor was obtained from a human donor with acute or convalescent COVID-19. The donor label of this sample is uncertain. Sequencing was done on a sample of peripheral blood.

CDR3 loop: CASSAGTNYGYTF. The DNA for the CDR3 is TGTGCCAGCAGTGCGGGTACTAACTATGGCTACACCTTC. The V and J genes are TRBV25-1 and TRBJ1-2; D gene ambiguous. V lost 4 bases and J 0 bases, leaving 6 bases between the germline ends. Germline CDR1 MGHDK, CDR2 SYGVNS. The length of the CDR3 is 13 residues.